This record looks at one T cell receptor (beta chain) sequence and its context. The data derive from a study of blood T cell repertoires in COVID-19. Repertoires were generated with immunoSEQ multiplex PCR, while TCRdb's copy carries only in-frame clones and drops some. The table has 200,000 to 250,000 clones, around 88% seen once. The CDR3 has 16 amino acids. J was trimmed by 2 bases and V by 3 bases; bases with no gene match: 8. CDR1 and CDR2 from the germline V gene are SGDLS and YYNGEE. This chain joins TRBV9 and TRBJ1-3; TRBD1 matches 7 bases. The sequencing sample was made of PBMCs or T cells enriched from blood (not recorded which). This sequence originates from a woman aged 50 to 60 with acute COVID-19. In DNA, the CDR3 is TGTGCCAGCAGCGAACACAGGGGAGCCCCTGGAAACACCATATATTTT. Protein sequence: CASSEHRGAPGNTIYF.